Sequencing of this T cell receptor (beta chain) was carried out in a study of OX40 agonist ivuxolimab in advanced cancers. This clone was counted a single time. Sequenced by immunoSEQ multiplex PCR; TCRdb stores in-frame clones only, minus some. The sample carries approximately 6,000 clones, 81% recorded once. The sequenced sample was CD4+ or CD8+ T cells sorted from blood, obtained in a trial of the OX40 agonist ivuxolimab. This TCR came from an adult with an advanced solid tumor such as melanoma, head and neck, liver or kidney cancer.

The CDR3 nucleotides read TGTGCCAGCAGCGTAGCAGGGACCCCCGGGGAGACCCAGTACTTC. Its translation is CASSVAGTPGETQYF. The genes are TRBV9 and TRBJ2-5; D possibly uses TRBD1 or TRBD2 (5 bases each). In germline, CDR1 is SGDLS, CDR2 YYNGEE. The CDR3 is 15 amino acids. V shed 0 bases and J shed 5 bases, with 14 bases lying between them.